This T cell receptor beta chain came from a study of blood T cell repertoires in COVID-19. Which cohort a participant joined came from the clinical history participants gave. The CDR3 loop spans 14 amino acids. CDR1 and CDR2 (germline): MNHNY, SVGAGI (reference sequence). V lost 5 bases, J lost 4 bases, and 5 bases stayed unmatched. Data came from immunoSEQ multiplex PCR; TCRdb stores just in-frame clones and leaves some out. The data show hundreds of thousands of clones, with 90% seen just once and 2.6% held by the top ten. The sequence derives from a man between 60 and 75 years old who had recovered from COVID-19. The sample consisted of PBMCs or T cells enriched from blood (not recorded which). The chain recombines TRBV6-6 with TRBJ1-2; the match to TRBD1 covers 9 bases. The CDR3 loop is CASSPATGGYGYTF. The CDR3 region has the DNA TGTGCCAGCAGTCCCGCGACAGGGGGCTATGGCTACACCTTC.